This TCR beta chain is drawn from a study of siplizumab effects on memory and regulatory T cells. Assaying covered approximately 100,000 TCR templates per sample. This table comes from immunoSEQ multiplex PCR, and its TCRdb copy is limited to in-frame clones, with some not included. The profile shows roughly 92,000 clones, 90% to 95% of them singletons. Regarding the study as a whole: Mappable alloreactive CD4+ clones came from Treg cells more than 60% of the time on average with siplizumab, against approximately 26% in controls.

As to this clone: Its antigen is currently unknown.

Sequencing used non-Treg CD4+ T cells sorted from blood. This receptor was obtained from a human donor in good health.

Here the CDR3 reads CASSLDASYGYTF. The CDR3 bases are TGTGCCAGCAGTCTCGATGCCTCTTATGGCTACACCTTC. J is TRBJ1-2 and V is TRBV5-4; no clear D gene. This CDR3 is 13 amino acids long. The germline V gene has CDR1 SGHNT and CDR2 YYREEE (reference sequence). V lost 5 bases and J lost 5, with 13 bases in between.